This T cell receptor beta chain was observed in a study of regulatory T cells in long-lasting Graves disease. Study conclusions and caveats: Accuracy was possibly reduced by small sample size. Among samples with persistent disease, TRBV28, TRBJ1-2 and TRBJ2-5 were favored.

The CDR3 covers 13 residues. Per the germline V gene, CDR1 is MNHEY and CDR2 is SVGAGI. V lost 4 bases to trimming and J lost 5 bases; unmatched junction nucleotides: 1. Libraries of TCR beta came from iRepertoire HTBI primers plus Arm-PCR of CDR3 regions. TCRdb re-called the multiplex PCR reads with MiXCR, one entry per CDR3 protein. The data show under 450,000 distinct CDR3 sequences, with approximately 25% seen just once and 25% to 30% held by the top ten. Note on this clonotype: Antigen unknown.

This sample's time point: persistent/refractory GD, antithyroid drugs over 5 years with positive TRAb. RNA extracted from PBMCs served as the sequencing template. The source of the patients was an endocrinology department in Xi'an, China. The clonotype originates from a woman between 40 and 50 years old with Graves disease. The rearrangement links TRBV6-5 to TRBJ2-5; 10 positions match TRBD2. This sample comprised peripheral blood mononuclear cells (PBMCs), obtained when the disease was refractory, from a patient treated with antithyroid drugs. The CDR3 DNA follows: TGTGCCAGCAGTTCTAGCGGGGGTGAGACCCAGTACTTC. This gives the protein CASSSSGGETQYF.